These T cell receptor beta chains were read from a single sample in a study of blood T cells in healthy people across ages. MiXCR was run by TCRdb on the 5' RACE reads, yielding one entry per CDR3 protein. This sample carries about 670,000 distinct CDR3 sequences, less than 45% of them seen once, and the ten largest clones take 25% to 35%. Material for sequencing was blood. The receptors stem from a man at least 80 years old in good health. CDR3s include the opening cysteine and the closing phenylalanine or tryptophan. Fields, in order: J gene, V gene, D gene, clone size, CDR3 protein, CDR3 DNA. A D gene is named only where the DNA matches it firmly. Expanded clones get a size class; other rows say once, few or many, or leave the size out.

J gene: TRBJ2-5; V gene: TRBV20-1; D gene: TRBD1; clone size: .; CDR3 protein: CSARDRTGGRTQYF; CDR3 DNA: TGCAGTGCTAGAGATAGAACAGGGGGCAGGACCCAGTACTTC
J gene: TRBJ2-3; V gene: TRBV20-1; D gene: TRBD2; clone size: few; CDR3 protein: CSARDRGLAGGTDTQYF; CDR3 DNA: TGCAGTGCTAGAGATCGAGGGCTAGCGGGGGGGACAGATACGCAGTATTTT
J gene: TRBJ2-3; V gene: TRBV7-2; D gene: .; clone size: .; CDR3 protein: CASSLAGVEDTQYF; CDR3 DNA: TGTGCCAGCAGCTTAGCGGGGGTCGAAGATACGCAGTATTTT
J gene: TRBJ2-1; V gene: TRBV9; D gene: .; clone size: .; CDR3 protein: CASSVDPRGMDNEQFF; CDR3 DNA: TGTGCCAGCAGCGTAGACCCCAGGGGAATGGACAATGAGCAGTTCTTC
J gene: TRBJ2-1; V gene: TRBV20-1; D gene: TRBD2; clone size: .; CDR3 protein: CSADRSGGPFNEQFF; CDR3 DNA: TGCAGTGCTGATCGTAGCGGGGGTCCTTTCAATGAGCAGTTCTTC
J gene: TRBJ2-7; V gene: TRBV7-2; D gene: TRBD2; clone size: .; CDR3 protein: CASSLGASGSYVEQYF; CDR3 DNA: TGTGCCAGCAGCTTAGGGGCTAGCGGGAGCTACGTCGAGCAGTACTTC
J gene: TRBJ2-7; V gene: TRBV30; D gene: .; clone size: .; CDR3 protein: CAWSSQGYEQYF; CDR3 DNA: TGTGCCTGGAGTTCCCAGGGCTACGAGCAGTACTTC
J gene: TRBJ2-5; V gene: TRBV6-1; D gene: .; clone size: few; CDR3 protein: CASSARTGLETQYF; CDR3 DNA: TGTGCCAGCAGTGCGAGAACAGGGCTGGAGACCCAGTACTTC
J gene: TRBJ1-5; V gene: TRBV7-2; D gene: TRBD1; clone size: .; CDR3 protein: CASSLGLTGTYSNQPQHF; CDR3 DNA: TGTGCCAGCAGCTTGGGTTTGACAGGGACTTATAGCAATCAGCCCCAGCATTTT
J gene: TRBJ2-3; V gene: TRBV6-2/TRBV6-3; D gene: TRBD1; clone size: .; CDR3 protein: CASSPGQGAYPDTQYF; CDR3 DNA: TGTGCCAGCAGCCCGGGACAGGGGGCTTATCCAGATACGCAGTATTTT
J gene: TRBJ2-7; V gene: TRBV20-1; D gene: TRBD2; clone size: few; CDR3 protein: CSAAAGTSLEQYF; CDR3 DNA: TGCAGTGCCGCCGCCGGGACTAGCCTCGAGCAGTACTTC
J gene: TRBJ2-5; V gene: TRBV28; D gene: .; clone size: few; CDR3 protein: CASSVSGKETQYF; CDR3 DNA: TGTGCCAGCAGTGTATCCGGGAAGGAGACCCAGTACTTC
J gene: TRBJ2-7; V gene: TRBV2; D gene: TRBD1; clone size: few; CDR3 protein: CASSLSQGTHEQYF; CDR3 DNA: TGTGCCAGCAGTCTTTCACAGGGGACCCACGAGCAGTACTTC
J gene: TRBJ2-4; V gene: TRBV5-1; D gene: .; clone size: .; CDR3 protein: CASSSAGWGLAKDIQYF; CDR3 DNA: TGCGCCAGCAGTTCCGCCGGGTGGGGCCTAGCCAAAGACATTCAGTACTTC
J gene: TRBJ2-2; V gene: TRBV4-2; D gene: TRBD2; clone size: .; CDR3 protein: CASSQRLAGNTGELFF; CDR3 DNA: TGTGCCAGCAGCCAAAGACTAGCGGGGAACACCGGGGAGCTGTTTTTT
J gene: TRBJ2-3; V gene: TRBV5-6; D gene: TRBD1; clone size: .; CDR3 protein: CASSFYRGSSDTQYF; CDR3 DNA: TGTGCCAGCAGCTTTTACAGGGGTAGCTCAGATACGCAGTATTTT
J gene: TRBJ2-5; V gene: TRBV12-3/TRBV12-4; D gene: .; clone size: .; CDR3 protein: CASMKTVQETQYF; CDR3 DNA: TGTGCCAGCATGAAAACAGTCCAAGAGACCCAGTACTTC
J gene: TRBJ2-7; V gene: TRBV29-1; D gene: TRBD2; clone size: many; CDR3 protein: CSAARLADSYEQYF; CDR3 DNA: TGCAGCGCCGCTAGACTAGCGGATTCCTACGAGCAGTACTTC
J gene: TRBJ2-5; V gene: TRBV2; D gene: TRBD1; clone size: .; CDR3 protein: CASLWDRGPETQYF; CDR3 DNA: TGTGCCAGTCTATGGGACAGGGGGCCAGAGACCCAGTACTTC
J gene: TRBJ2-7; V gene: TRBV15; D gene: .; clone size: few; CDR3 protein: CAASGPGHLTYEQYF; CDR3 DNA: TGTGCCGCCAGCGGCCCGGGACATCTAACCTACGAGCAGTACTTC
J gene: TRBJ1-1; V gene: TRBV5-1; D gene: .; clone size: .; CDR3 protein: CASSFPGAYTEAFF; CDR3 DNA: TGCGCCAGCAGCTTTCCGGGGGCGTACACTGAAGCTTTCTTT
J gene: TRBJ1-6; V gene: TRBV2; D gene: .; clone size: .; CDR3 protein: CARNAGNSYNSPLHF; CDR3 DNA: TGTGCCAGAAACGCCGGGAACTCCTATAATTCACCCCTCCACTTT
J gene: TRBJ2-5; V gene: TRBV7-6; D gene: TRBD2; clone size: many; CDR3 protein: CASSSDLSGRGQETQYF; CDR3 DNA: TGTGCCAGCAGCTCCGACTTGAGCGGGCGGGGGCAAGAGACCCAGTACTTC
J gene: TRBJ2-1; V gene: TRBV20-1; D gene: .; clone size: few; CDR3 protein: CSAREAAGRDRGEQFF; CDR3 DNA: TGCAGTGCTAGGGAGGCTGCGGGACGGGATAGAGGGGAGCAGTTCTTC
J gene: TRBJ2-3; V gene: TRBV10-3; D gene: TRBD2; clone size: .; CDR3 protein: CAISSGRSGDTQYF; CDR3 DNA: TGTGCCATCAGTAGCGGGAGGTCAGGAGATACGCAGTATTTT
J gene: TRBJ2-5; V gene: TRBV20-1; D gene: TRBD1; clone size: .; CDR3 protein: CSARVPRQGSETQYF; CDR3 DNA: TGCAGTGCTAGGGTCCCTAGACAGGGTTCGGAGACCCAGTACTTC
J gene: TRBJ2-2; V gene: TRBV7-2; D gene: TRBD1; clone size: .; CDR3 protein: CASSSTGRTGELFF; CDR3 DNA: TGTGCCAGCAGCTCGACAGGGCGGACCGGGGAGCTGTTTTTT
J gene: TRBJ2-5; V gene: TRBV14; D gene: .; clone size: few; CDR3 protein: CASSSDTRFQETQYF; CDR3 DNA: TGTGCCAGCAGCTCCGACACAAGGTTTCAAGAGACCCAGTACTTC
J gene: TRBJ2-7; V gene: TRBV10-3; D gene: TRBD2; clone size: many; CDR3 protein: CAISVAGGYEQYF; CDR3 DNA: TGTGCCATCAGTGTTGCGGGAGGCTACGAGCAGTACTTC
J gene: TRBJ2-1; V gene: TRBV11-3; D gene: .; clone size: many; CDR3 protein: CASSLGSGWGSYNEQFF; CDR3 DNA: TGTGCCAGCAGCTTAGGTTCGGGTTGGGGCTCCTACAATGAGCAGTTCTTC
J gene: TRBJ2-5; V gene: TRBV7-2; D gene: .; clone size: .; CDR3 protein: CASSATVETQYF; CDR3 DNA: TGTGCCAGCAGCGCCACAGTGGAGACCCAGTACTTC
J gene: TRBJ2-7; V gene: TRBV7-6; D gene: .; clone size: .; CDR3 protein: CACSLRVIGPYNEQYF; CDR3 DNA: TGTGCCTGCAGCTTACGGGTGATAGGTCCCTACAATGAGCAGTACTTC
J gene: TRBJ1-2; V gene: TRBV7-9; D gene: .; clone size: .; CDR3 protein: CASSSWGIQPNYGYTF; CDR3 DNA: TGTGCCAGCAGCTCATGGGGTATCCAGCCTAACTATGGCTACACCTTC
J gene: TRBJ1-1; V gene: TRBV27; D gene: .; clone size: few; CDR3 protein: CASSTNSGGTEAFF; CDR3 DNA: TGTGCCAGCAGTACTAACTCGGGGGGCACTGAAGCTTTCTTT
J gene: TRBJ1-2; V gene: TRBV29-1; D gene: .; clone size: few; CDR3 protein: CSVEDVGGYTF; CDR3 DNA: TGCAGCGTTGAGGATGTAGGGGGCTACACCTTC
J gene: TRBJ2-5; V gene: TRBV9; D gene: .; clone size: many; CDR3 protein: CASSVRGDRTTVLETQYF; CDR3 DNA: TGTGCCAGCAGCGTTAGGGGGGACAGAACCACCGTCTTGGAGACCCAGTACTTC
J gene: TRBJ1-1; V gene: TRBV6-5; D gene: .; clone size: many; CDR3 protein: CASSYQAGNTEAFF; CDR3 DNA: TGTGCCAGCAGTTACCAGGCCGGGAACACTGAAGCTTTCTTT
J gene: TRBJ2-1; V gene: TRBV6-2/TRBV6-3; D gene: .; clone size: .; CDR3 protein: CASSAFQGGEQFF; CDR3 DNA: TGTGCCAGCAGTGCGTTCCAAGGTGGTGAGCAGTTCTTC
J gene: TRBJ2-5; V gene: TRBV5-1; D gene: TRBD2; clone size: .; CDR3 protein: CASSMGLAGGEETQYF; CDR3 DNA: TGCGCCAGCAGCATGGGACTAGCGGGAGGAGAAGAGACCCAGTACTTC
J gene: TRBJ2-1; V gene: TRBV6-2/TRBV6-3; D gene: .; clone size: .; CDR3 protein: CASSYSNQKGAQFF; CDR3 DNA: TGTGCCAGCAGTTACTCGAATCAAAAGGGAGCCCAGTTCTTC
J gene: TRBJ1-5; V gene: TRBV30; D gene: .; clone size: many; CDR3 protein: CAWSDSGNSNQPQHF; CDR3 DNA: TGTGCCTGGAGTGACTCGGGGAATAGCAATCAGCCCCAGCATTTT
J gene: TRBJ1-2; V gene: TRBV20-1; D gene: .; clone size: few; CDR3 protein: CSARDYRPIYGYTF; CDR3 DNA: TGCAGTGCTAGAGATTATCGCCCGATCTATGGCTACACCTTC
J gene: TRBJ2-5; V gene: TRBV11-2; D gene: .; clone size: .; CDR3 protein: CASSIPPRGETQYF; CDR3 DNA: TGTGCCAGCTCCATCCCCCCGAGAGGGGAGACCCAGTACTTC
J gene: TRBJ2-1; V gene: TRBV7-2; D gene: TRBD2; clone size: few; CDR3 protein: CASSRGTSGGARNEQFF; CDR3 DNA: TGTGCCAGCAGCAGGGGGACTAGCGGGGGGGCCCGTAATGAGCAGTTCTTC
J gene: TRBJ2-3; V gene: TRBV20-1; D gene: .; clone size: .; CDR3 protein: CSAPGRWTGRGTDTQYF; CDR3 DNA: TGCAGTGCTCCCGGACGGTGGACAGGGAGGGGCACAGATACGCAGTATTTT
J gene: TRBJ2-7; V gene: TRBV5-1; D gene: TRBD1; clone size: .; CDR3 protein: CASSLPGTGIYEQYF; CDR3 DNA: TGCGCCAGCAGCTTACCCGGGACAGGGATCTACGAGCAGTACTTC